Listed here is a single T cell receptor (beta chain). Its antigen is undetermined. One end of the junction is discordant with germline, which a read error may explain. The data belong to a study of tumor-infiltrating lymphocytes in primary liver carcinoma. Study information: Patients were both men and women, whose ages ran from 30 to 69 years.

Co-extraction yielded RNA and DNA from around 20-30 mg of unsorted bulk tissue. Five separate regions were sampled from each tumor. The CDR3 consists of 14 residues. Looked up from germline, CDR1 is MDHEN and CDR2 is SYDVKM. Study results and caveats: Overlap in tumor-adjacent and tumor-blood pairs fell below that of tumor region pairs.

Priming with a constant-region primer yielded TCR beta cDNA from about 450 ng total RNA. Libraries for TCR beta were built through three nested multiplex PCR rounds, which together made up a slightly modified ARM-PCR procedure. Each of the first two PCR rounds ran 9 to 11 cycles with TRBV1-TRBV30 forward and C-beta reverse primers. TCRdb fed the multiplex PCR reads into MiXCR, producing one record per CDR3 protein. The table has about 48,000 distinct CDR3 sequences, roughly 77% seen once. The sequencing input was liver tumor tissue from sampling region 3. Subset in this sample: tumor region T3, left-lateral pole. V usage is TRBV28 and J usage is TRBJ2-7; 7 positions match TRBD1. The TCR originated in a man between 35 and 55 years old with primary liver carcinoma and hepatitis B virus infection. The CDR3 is CASTTQGVAYEQYF. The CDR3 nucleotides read TGTGCCAGCACCACGCAGGGGGTAGCCTACGAACAGTACTTC.